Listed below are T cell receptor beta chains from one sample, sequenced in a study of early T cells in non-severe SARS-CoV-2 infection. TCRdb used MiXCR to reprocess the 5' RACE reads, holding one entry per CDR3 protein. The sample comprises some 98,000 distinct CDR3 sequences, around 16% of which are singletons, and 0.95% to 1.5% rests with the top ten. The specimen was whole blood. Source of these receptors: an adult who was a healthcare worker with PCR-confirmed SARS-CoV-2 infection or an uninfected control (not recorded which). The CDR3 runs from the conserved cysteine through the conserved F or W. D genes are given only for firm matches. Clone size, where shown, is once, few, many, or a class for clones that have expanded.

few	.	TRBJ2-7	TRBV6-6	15	CASSYRGEGAKEQYF	TGTGCCAGCAGTTACCGCGGGGAGGGGGCTAAAGAGCAGTACTTC
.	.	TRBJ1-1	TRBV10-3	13	CAISEGLHDEAFF	TGTGCCATCAGTGAGGGACTTCACGATGAAGCTTTCTTT
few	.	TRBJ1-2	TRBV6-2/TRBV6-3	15	CASSIRGRPNYGYTF	TGTGCCAGCAGCATAAGGGGGAGACCTAACTATGGCTACACCTTC
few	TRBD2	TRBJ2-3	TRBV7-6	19	CASSRSKTSGRSSTDTQYF	TGTGCCAGCAGCCGGTCGAAGACTAGCGGGAGATCTAGCACAGATACGCAGTATTTT
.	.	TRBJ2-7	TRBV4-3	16	CASSQSYPRPSYEQYF	TGCGCCAGCAGCCAATCCTACCCCAGACCCTCCTACGAGCAGTACTTC
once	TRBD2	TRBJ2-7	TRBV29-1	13	CSVETSGSYEQYF	TGCAGCGTTGAAACTAGCGGATCCTACGAGCAGTACTTC
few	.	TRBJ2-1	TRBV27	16	CASSPYIPLVGNEQFF	TGTGCCAGCAGTCCATATATACCCCTCGTCGGCAATGAGCAGTTCTTC
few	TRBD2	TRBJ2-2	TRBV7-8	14	CASSTRTSGGELFF	TGTGCCAGCAGCACCCGGACTAGCGGCGGGGAGCTGTTTTTT
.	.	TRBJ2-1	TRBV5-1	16	CASSSTEGSLGNEQFF	TGCGCCAGCAGCTCTACGGAGGGCTCCCTCGGCAATGAGCAGTTCTTC
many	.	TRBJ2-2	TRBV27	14	CASTWSRGTGELFF	TGTGCCAGCACCTGGTCCCGGGGAACCGGGGAGCTGTTTTTT
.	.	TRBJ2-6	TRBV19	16	CASRGVYYSGANVLTF	TGTGCCAGTAGGGGGGTTTACTACTCTGGGGCCAACGTCCTGACTTTC
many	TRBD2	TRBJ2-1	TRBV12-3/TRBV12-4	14	CASSFRVAGDEQFF	TGTGCCAGCAGTTTCCGAGTAGCGGGAGATGAGCAGTTCTTC
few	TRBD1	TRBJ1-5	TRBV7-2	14	CASSFRGEVQPQHF	TGTGCCAGCAGCTTCAGGGGGGAGGTGCAGCCCCAGCATTTT
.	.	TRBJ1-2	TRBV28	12	CASTGNNYGYTF	TGTGCCAGTACCGGGAATAACTATGGCTACACCTTC
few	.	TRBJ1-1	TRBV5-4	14	CASSLENRYTEAFF	TGTGCCAGCAGCTTGGAGAACAGGTACACTGAAGCTTTCTTT
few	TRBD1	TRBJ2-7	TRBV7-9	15	CASSFPQGAVGEQYF	TGTGCCAGCAGCTTCCCACAGGGGGCGGTCGGCGAGCAGTACTTC
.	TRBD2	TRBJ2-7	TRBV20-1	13	CSARDVPAGEQYF	TGCAGTGCTAGAGATGTACCAGCGGGGGAGCAGTACTTC
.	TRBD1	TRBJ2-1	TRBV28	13	CASRHTGVESQFF	TGTGCCAGCAGACATACAGGGGTGGAGAGCCAGTTCTTC
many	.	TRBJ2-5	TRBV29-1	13	CSVRDKYQETQYF	TGCAGCGTTCGGGACAAGTACCAAGAGACCCAGTACTTC
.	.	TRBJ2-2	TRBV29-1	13	CSVERGATGELFF	TGCAGCGTTGAACGAGGGGCAACCGGGGAGCTGTTTTTT
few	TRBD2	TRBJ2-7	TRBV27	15	CASFKTSGSPHEQYF	TGTGCCAGCTTCAAAACTAGCGGAAGTCCCCACGAGCAGTACTTC
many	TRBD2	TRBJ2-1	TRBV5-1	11	CASSLLAEQFF	TGCGCCAGCAGCTTACTAGCGGAGCAGTTCTTC
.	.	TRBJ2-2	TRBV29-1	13	CSVDVSNTGELFF	TGCAGCGTTGACGTGTCGAACACCGGGGAGCTGTTTTTT
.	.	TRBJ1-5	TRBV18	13	CASSPGDYQPQHF	TGTGCCAGCTCACCGGGCGATTATCAGCCCCAGCATTTT
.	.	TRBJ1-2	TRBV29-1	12	CSVEDRGYGYTF	TGCAGCGTTGAAGATCGGGGCTATGGCTACACCTTC
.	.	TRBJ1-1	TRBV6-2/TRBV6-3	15	CASRIGPLRSTEAFF	TGTGCCAGCAGGATCGGGCCCCTCAGGAGCACTGAAGCTTTCTTT
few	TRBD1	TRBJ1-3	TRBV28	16	CASSLRQGAGGNTIYF	TGTGCCAGCAGTCTCCGACAGGGGGCAGGAGGAAACACCATATATTTT
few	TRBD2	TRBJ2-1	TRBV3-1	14	CASSQTGTIDEQFF	TGTGCCAGCAGCCAAACCGGGACTATCGATGAGCAGTTCTTC
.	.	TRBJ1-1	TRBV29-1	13	CSVRLGGRTEAFF	TGCAGCGTGCGACTCGGGGGCCGCACTGAAGCTTTCTTT
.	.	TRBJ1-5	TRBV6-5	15	CASSYAAPLGQPQHF	TGTGCCAGCAGTTACGCAGCTCCCCTGGGTCAGCCCCAGCATTTT
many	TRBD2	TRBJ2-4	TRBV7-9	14	CASSPPAGENIQYF	TGTGCCAGCAGCCCGCCGGCGGGGGAGAACATTCAGTACTTC
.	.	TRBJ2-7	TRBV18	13	CASSPDGDYEQYF	TGTGCCAGCTCCCCGGACGGAGACTACGAGCAGTACTTC
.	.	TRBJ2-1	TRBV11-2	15	CASSSRTSSYNEQFF	TGTGCCAGCAGCTCCCGTACTAGCTCCTACAATGAGCAGTTCTTC
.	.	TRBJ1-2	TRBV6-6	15	CASSYSNGVRGGYTF	TGTGCCAGCAGTTACTCGAACGGGGTCCGTGGAGGCTACACCTTC
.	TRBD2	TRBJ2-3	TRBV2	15	CASRMRGALADTQYF	TGTGCCAGCAGGATGCGGGGGGCCCTCGCAGATACGCAGTATTTT
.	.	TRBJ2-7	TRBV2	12	CASATGEYEQYF	TGTGCCAGCGCCACAGGAGAGTACGAGCAGTACTTC
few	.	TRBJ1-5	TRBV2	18	CASSEWAGRNYGNQPQHF	TGTGCCAGCAGTGAATGGGCAGGGAGGAATTACGGCAATCAGCCCCAGCATTTT
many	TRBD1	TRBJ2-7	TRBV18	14	CASSPNPTGVEQYF	TGTGCCAGCTCACCCAACCCGACAGGGGTTGAGCAGTACTTC
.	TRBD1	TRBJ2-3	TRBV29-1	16	CSVVLRGRMATDTQYF	TGCAGCGTTGTGTTGAGGGGGCGAATGGCCACAGATACGCAGTATTTT
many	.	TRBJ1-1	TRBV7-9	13	CASSGGLDTEAFF	TGTGCCAGCAGCGGCGGATTGGACACTGAAGCTTTCTTT
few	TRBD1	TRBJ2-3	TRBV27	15	CASSMTGAPTDTQYF	TGTGCCAGCAGCATGACAGGGGCACCCACAGATACGCAGTATTTT
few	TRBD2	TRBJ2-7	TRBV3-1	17	CASSPIIGSGDTYEQYF	TGTGCCAGCAGCCCCATAATTGGTAGCGGGGATACCTACGAGCAGTACTTC
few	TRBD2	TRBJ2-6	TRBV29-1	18	CSVEGTSGPSSGANVLTF	TGCAGCGTTGAGGGGACTAGCGGACCTTCCTCTGGGGCCAACGTCCTGACTTTC
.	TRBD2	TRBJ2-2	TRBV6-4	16	CASSDSGAGEAGELFF	TGTGCCAGCAGTGACTCCGGAGCGGGAGAAGCCGGGGAGCTGTTTTTT
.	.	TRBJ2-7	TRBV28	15	CASSLWRLRPHEQYF	TGTGCCAGCAGTTTATGGAGACTACGACCCCACGAGCAGTACTTC
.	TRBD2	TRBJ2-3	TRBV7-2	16	CASSPQGLAGTDTQYF	TGTGCCAGCAGCCCTCAGGGACTAGCGGGCACAGATACGCAGTATTTT